The 10 T cell receptor beta chains given below trace back to one sample, sequenced in a study of cytomegalovirus exposure and HLA in healthy donors (dated by TCRdb to the late 2010s). The method was the immunoSEQ multiplex PCR assay. A mixture of 60 forward primers for TCR Vbeta segments and 13 reverse primers for TCR Jbeta segments was used in the multiplex PCR. Here the immuneACCESS table is served through TCRdb, limited to in-frame sequences with V and J called. Missing clones are a known gap in these copies; in checked studies unresolved V genes cover under half, and the rest lacks a known reason. This sample gives about 140,000 clones in total; around 78% of them show up just once. Of the sample, about 2.2% falls within the top ten clones. What was sequenced was PBMCs. The receptors derive from a woman between 18 and 30 years old in good health and CMV-seropositive.

This chain joins TRBV2 and TRBJ1-4; D remains unclear. The CDR3 is 14 amino acids. The germline gives CDR1 SNHLY, CDR2 FYNNEI. The V gene lost 6 bases and the J gene lost 0 bases, with 8 bases spanning the gap. CDR3 DNA: TGTGCCAGCAGGGAGATTCCAACTAATGAAAAACTGTTTTTT. It specifies CASREIPTNEKLFF.

V and J are TRBV21-1 and TRBJ1-5. TRBV21-1 is a pseudogene locus. The CDR3 is 16 residues long. In nucleotides, the CDR3 is TGTGCCAGCAGCAACCTCGGGAGGGGGCGGAATCAGCCCCAGCATTTT. Translation gives CASSNLGRGRNQPQHF.

The V gene is TRBV28, the J gene TRBJ1-2, with D perhaps TRBD1 (6 bases). Germline-derived CDR1 and CDR2 are MDHEN and SYDVKM. V lost 4 bases and J 1 base, leaving 7 bases between the germline ends. CDR3 length equals 13 residues. The CDR3: CASSSDSNYGYTF. In DNA, the CDR3 is TGTGCCAGCAGTTCGGACAGTAACTATGGCTACACCTTC.

The chain's CDR3 is CASSPAKDIVQPQHF. The CDR3, as DNA: TGTGCCAGCTCACCCGCTAAGGACATCGTTCAGCCCCAGCATTTT. The chain links TRBV18 to TRBJ1-5, with a tentative D call TRBD1 (5 bases). Germline V lookup: CDR1 KGHSH, CDR2 LQKENI. The CDR3 is 15 amino acids. The ends were cut back, 3 bases at V and 6 bases at J, with 15 bases in the middle.

The V call is TRBV6-6, the J call TRBJ1-2; D gene ambiguous. The CDR3 is 13 amino acids. Between the trimmed V and J ends, which lost 4 bases and 7 bases, there was a span of 13 bases. Germline CDR1 MNHNY, CDR2 SVGAGI (reference sequence). The CDR3 sequence: CASSSSRHGGYTF. The CDR3, as DNA: TGTGCCAGCAGTTCGAGCAGGCACGGTGGCTACACCTTC.

The chain couples TRBV6-4 to TRBJ1-6; 8 bases line up with TRBD1. The CDR3 extends over 16 amino acids. V gave up 6 bases and J gave up 4 bases; unmatched junction bases: 8. The germline V gene encodes CDR1 MRHNA and CDR2 SNTAGT. CDR3 loop: CASSPRTGLYNSPLHF. The CDR3 DNA reads as TGTGCCAGCAGCCCTCGGACAGGGCTATATAATTCACCCCTCCACTTT.

The chain links TRBV10-2 to TRBJ2-1, with TRBD2 identical over 9 bases. The CDR3 extends over 14 amino acids. In germline, CDR1 is WSHSY, CDR2 SAAADI. V lost 8 bases and J lost 5; bases outside the gene matches: 7. The DNA of the CDR3 is TGCGCCAGCTCTCCAGCGGGGGGAAACAATGAGCAGTTCTTC. Its protein is CASSPAGGNNEQFF.

The gene calls are TRBV15 and TRBJ1-4; a weak D match, TRBD1 (6 bases). V gave up 0 bases and J gave up 1 base, with 9 bases separating them. Per germline, CDR1 LNHNV and CDR2 YYDKDF (reference sequence). The CDR3 is 16 residues long. The CDR3 DNA is TGTGCCACCAGCAGAGAAGGGGGGGGAACTAATGAAAAACTGTTTTTT. Translating it yields CATSREGGGTNEKLFF. Full variable domain (remainder filled in from reference TRBV15 and TRBJ1-4): DAMVIQNPRYQVTQFGKPVTLSCSQTLNHNVMYWYQQKSSQAPKLLFHYYDKDFNNEADTPDNFQSRRPNTSFCFLDIRSPGLGDTAMYLCATSREGGGTNEKLFFGSGTQLSVL.

This chain connects TRBV6-1 to TRBJ1-2, with no clear D. This CDR3 is built from 13 residues. Trimming shortened V by 3 bases and J by 2 bases, and 7 bases separated the two germline ends. Germline V gives CDR1 MNHNS, CDR2 SASEGT. CDR3 coding DNA: TGTGCCAGCAGTGACACAGTCAACTATGGCTACACCTTC. It is translated as CASSDTVNYGYTF.

The V and J genes are TRBV7-6 and TRBJ2-1; the match to TRBD2 covers 12 bases. The ends lost 6 bases at V and 0 bases at J; junction bases unmatched: 6. Germline lookup yields CDR1 SGHVS and CDR2 FNYEAQ. The CDR3 length is 17 residues. CDR3 DNA sequence: TGTGCCAGCAGTTCGCGGACTAGCGGGACCTCCTACAATGAGCAGTTCTTC. This translates into CASSSRTSGTSYNEQFF.